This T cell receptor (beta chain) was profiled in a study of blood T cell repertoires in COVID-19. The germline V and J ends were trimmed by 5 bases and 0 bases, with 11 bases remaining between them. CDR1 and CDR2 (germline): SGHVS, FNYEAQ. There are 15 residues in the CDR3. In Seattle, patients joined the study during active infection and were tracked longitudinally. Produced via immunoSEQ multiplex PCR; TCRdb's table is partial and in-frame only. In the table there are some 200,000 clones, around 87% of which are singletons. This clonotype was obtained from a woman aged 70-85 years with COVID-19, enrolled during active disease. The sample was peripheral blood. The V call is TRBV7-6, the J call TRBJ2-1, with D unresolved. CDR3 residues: CASSTTESSYNEQFF. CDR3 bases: TGTGCCAGCAGCACGACTGAAAGCTCCTACAATGAGCAGTTCTTC.